These 24 T cell receptor beta chains came from one sample sequenced in a study of T cell responses to AZD1222 COVID-19 vaccine (dated by TCRdb to about 2021). Reading the label with the study, this specimen's time point is: baseline before first vaccination. The method behind the library was the immunoSEQ multiplex PCR assay. In TCRdb, the immuneACCESS table is reduced to in-frame sequences with V and J assigned. These tables do not hold every clone; where another copy was compared, an unresolved V gene accounts for under half, and the others remain unexplained. The sample data list approximately 130,000 clones, and around 93% of these were observed just once. The leading ten clones occupy under 1.2% of the sample. Source: peripheral blood, taken on day 0 of AZD1222 vaccination. The receptors were gathered from an adult in good health.

The V gene is TRBV6-1, the J gene TRBJ2-2, with D unresolved. This CDR3 is 10 amino acids long. Germline loops: CDR1 MNHNS, CDR2 SASEGT. V was pared by 4 bases and J by 8 bases, with 2 bases between. CDR3 region: CASSGGELFF. In DNA, the CDR3 is TGTGCCAGCAGTGGGGGGGAGCTGTTTTTT.

The J gene is TRBJ1-5, the V gene TRBV12-3 or TRBV12-4, with D uncertain. CDR3 length: 13 residues. Deletions cut 7 bases from V and 6 bases from J, with 13 bases between. CDR3 protein: CASTFQGIQPQHF. The CDR3 DNA follows: TGTGCCAGCACTTTTCAAGGGATTCAGCCCCAGCATTTT.

This clone came up once. V usage is TRBV27 and J usage is TRBJ2-7; tentatively, D is TRBD1 (5 bases). Trimming removed 2 bases at V and 5 bases at J, with 7 bases between. This CDR3 comprises 12 residues. Germline CDR1 and CDR2: MNHEY and SMNVEV (reference sequence). The CDR3 region is CASSLRGNEQYF. CDR3 bases: TGTGCCAGCAGTTTAAGGGGTAACGAGCAGTACTTC.

The chain has TRBV5-1 and TRBJ1-4; no definite D call. Germline values: CDR1 SGHRS, CDR2 YFSETQ. The CDR3 sequence is 14 residues long. V lost 2 bases, J lost 0 bases, and 5 bases lay in between. This chain's CDR3 is CASSLQTTNEKLFF. The CDR3 DNA follows: TGCGCCAGCAGCTTACAAACAACTAATGAAAAACTGTTTTTT.

The CDR3 protein is CASSTPTAGTETQYF. The DNA for the CDR3 is TGTGCCAGCAGTACACCTACAGCGGGGACTGAAACGCAGTATTTT. This chain joins TRBV6-2 or TRBV6-3 and TRBJ2-3; 7 bases line up with TRBD2. The CDR3 has 15 amino acids. V shed 5 bases and J 9 bases; nucleotides not matched to a gene: 14. Germline values: CDR1 MNHEY, CDR2 SVGEGT.

This clone has more than one count but fewer than ten. The chain has TRBV2 and TRBJ1-5; D not certain. This CDR3 has 13 residues. V gave up 3 bases and J gave up 4 bases, with 7 bases separating them. CDR1 is SNHLY, CDR2 FYNNEI, per germline. The CDR3 region has the DNA TGTGCCAGCAGTGACCGGCAGAATCAGCCCCAGCATTTT. Translated, it gives CASSDRQNQPQHF.

The rearrangement uses TRBV7-9 and TRBJ1-3; a possible D gene is TRBD1 (5 bases). The germline CDR1 and CDR2 sequences are SEHNR and FQNEAQ (reference sequence). Trimming removed 5 bases at V and 4 bases at J, with 15 bases between. The CDR3 consists of 15 residues. The CDR3 sequence is CASSRPTGRGNTIYF. The DNA of the CDR3 is TGTGCCAGCAGCCGCCCAACAGGACGAGGAAACACCATATATTTT.

J is TRBJ2-7 and V is TRBV27; 12 positions match TRBD1. The J segment lost 4 bases and the V segment lost 9 bases, leaving 7 bases of the junction unmatched. Looked up from germline, CDR1 is MNHEY and CDR2 is SMNVEV (reference sequence). The CDR3 totals 14 residues. CDR3 sequence (DNA): TGTGCCAGGAACCGGGACAGGGGGCTGTACGAGCAGTACTTC. Translated: CARNRDRGLYEQYF.

V usage is TRBV28 and J usage is TRBJ1-3; D not resolved. Per germline, CDR1 MDHEN and CDR2 SYDVKM. This CDR3 contains 13 residues. Trimming shortened V by 5 bases and J by 1 base, and 6 bases separated the two germline ends. The CDR3 DNA is TGTGCCAGCAGTCATCCGTCTGGAAACACCATATATTTT. Its protein is CASSHPSGNTIYF.

J is TRBJ2-2 and V is TRBV2; D gene unclear. V lost 5 bases to trimming and J lost 5 bases, with 12 bases between them. This CDR3 contains 14 residues. Germline CDR1 SNHLY, CDR2 FYNNEI. DNA of the CDR3: TGTGCCAGCAGTCCCCTGCACAGTACCGGGGAGCTGTTTTTT. This encodes CASSPLHSTGELFF.

The chain joins TRBV7-9 to TRBJ1-4, with no clear D. The V end lost 0 bases, the J end lost 3 bases, and 8 bases lay between the germline ends. Germline CDR1 reads SEHNR; CDR2 reads FQNEAQ (reference sequence). The CDR3 is 15 residues long. The CDR3 loop reads CASSLAIGANEKLFF. The DNA for the CDR3 is TGTGCCAGCAGCTTAGCGATCGGGGCTAATGAAAAACTGTTTTTT.

This clone showed up just once. The chain has TRBV20-1 and TRBJ2-2; D ambiguous. Trimming cost V 2 bases and J 8 bases, with 6 bases left between them. The CDR3 runs to 11 residues. Germline V gene data show CDR1 as DFQATT and CDR2 as SNEGSKA (reference sequence). In DNA, the CDR3 is TGCAGTGCTAGATCTCTTGGGGAGCTGTTTTTT. It translates to CSARSLGELFF.

The chain employs TRBV21-1 and TRBJ1-5; the listed D gene, TRBD1, was not tested against the DNA. TRBV21-1 is classified as a pseudogene. The CDR3 covers 13 residues. The CDR3: CASSMSGDQPQHF. As DNA, the CDR3 is TGTGCCAGCAGCATGTCAGGGGATCAGCCCCAGCATTTT.

The gene calls are TRBV21-1 and TRBJ1-6; the D segment call TRBD1 is taken from the table without a DNA check. TRBV21-1 is assigned pseudogene status. The CDR3 runs 15 residues. As DNA, the CDR3 is TGTGCCAGCAGCAATAAAGGGGGTTATAATTCACCCCTCCACTTT. It codes for CASSNKGGYNSPLHF.

This chain uses TRBV7-8 with TRBJ1-2; D is possibly TRBD1 (6 bases). Germline lookup yields CDR1 SGHVS and CDR2 FQNEAQ. V shed 5 bases and J shed 7 bases, with 20 bases lying between them. The CDR3 sequence is 15 residues long. The CDR3: CASSPTTAGESGYTF. As DNA, the CDR3 is TGTGCCAGCAGCCCCACCACAGCAGGGGAGAGTGGCTACACCTTC.

In DNA, the CDR3 is TGCAGCGTAGGGACCGGGGATGGGGGTGAAGCTTTCTTT. Protein product: CSVGTGDGGEAFF. The rearrangement links TRBV29-1 to TRBJ1-1, with D tentatively TRBD1 (5 bases). The CDR3 has 13 residues. The germline gives CDR1 SQVTM, CDR2 ANQGSEA. Trimming stripped 6 bases from V and 7 bases from J, with 18 bases between.

This sequence joins TRBV3-1 (or the pseudogene TRBV3-2) and TRBJ2-7; the D call may be TRBD1 or TRBD2 (5 bases each). V was trimmed by 1 base and J by 0 bases, leaving 13 bases between them. This CDR3 spans 16 amino acids. Germline CDR1 LGHDT, CDR2 YNNKEL (reference sequence). CDR3 amino acids: CASSQVGTTSSYEQYF. Here the CDR3 DNA reads TGTGCCAGCAGCCAAGTCGGGACCACTAGCTCCTACGAGCAGTACTTC.

The chain has TRBV7-3 and TRBJ2-1; 7 positions agree with TRBD1. The V gene end was trimmed by 2 bases and the J gene end by 1 base; junction bases not matched to a gene: 2. The CDR3 contains 15 residues. Per the germline V gene, CDR1 is SGHTA and CDR2 is FQGTGA. CDR3 bases: TGTGCCAGCAGCTTACGACAGGGATCCTACAATGAGCAGTTCTTC. Protein sequence: CASSLRQGSYNEQFF.

The rearrangement joins TRBV3-1 (or the pseudogene TRBV3-2) to TRBJ2-3; D possibly corresponds to TRBD1 (5 bases). The germline V gene has CDR1 LGHDT and CDR2 YNNKEL (reference sequence). This CDR3 is built from 15 residues. V lost 1 base, J lost 8 bases, and 16 bases lay in between. The CDR3 DNA reads as TGTGCCAGCAGCCAAGGGGGCCGGGTCTCAGGTACGCAGTATTTT. Translating gives CASSQGGRVSGTQYF.

The V call is TRBV28, the J call TRBJ2-2; no definite D call. Trimming removed 6 bases from V and 7 bases from J, with 12 bases in between. This CDR3 has 13 residues. Germline CDR1 is MDHEN and CDR2 is SYDVKM. CDR3 in amino acids: CASRRTIGGELFF. CDR3 sequence (DNA): TGTGCCAGCAGGCGGACCATTGGCGGGGAGCTGTTTTTT.

This chain links TRBV25-1 with TRBJ2-2; 9 nucleotides match TRBD2. Looked up from germline, CDR1 is MGHDK and CDR2 is SYGVNS. This CDR3 region has 15 residues. V was pared by 6 bases and J by 6 bases, with 8 bases of the junction left unmatched. The CDR3 reads CASSLGTSLPGELFF. The CDR3 nucleotides read TGTGCCAGCAGCCTCGGGACTAGCCTACCCGGGGAGCTGTTTTTT.

The rearrangement uses TRBV6-4 and TRBJ1-6; 9 nucleotides match TRBD1. The V and J ends lost 3 bases and 6 bases, in that order; junction bases with no gene match: 12. Germline-derived CDR1 and CDR2 are MRHNA and SNTAGT. The CDR3 runs to 18 residues. CDR3 sequence (DNA): TGTGCCAGCAGTGAATTGGGGGACAGGGTAGGATTTAATTCACCCCTCCACTTT. The encoded protein is CASSELGDRVGFNSPLHF.

This rearrangement joins TRBV3-1 (or the pseudogene TRBV3-2) to TRBJ2-7, with D tentatively TRBD1 or TRBD2 (5 bases each). The V and J ends lost 4 bases and 4 bases respectively, with 11 bases between them. This CDR3 region has 13 residues. Germline values: CDR1 LGHDT, CDR2 YNNKEL (reference sequence). As DNA, the CDR3 is TGTGCCAGCAGCCCGGAGGCAGGGTACGAGCAGTACTTC. This translates into CASSPEAGYEQYF.

The V call is TRBV11-2, the J call TRBJ2-2; D remains ambiguous. Germline V gives CDR1 SGHAT, CDR2 FQNNGV. The CDR3 totals 13 residues. V was pared by 0 bases and J by 7 bases, with 6 bases between. Here the CDR3 DNA reads TGTGCCAGCAGCTTAGATCGGATCGGGGAGCTGTTTTTT. Translated, it gives CASSLDRIGELFF.